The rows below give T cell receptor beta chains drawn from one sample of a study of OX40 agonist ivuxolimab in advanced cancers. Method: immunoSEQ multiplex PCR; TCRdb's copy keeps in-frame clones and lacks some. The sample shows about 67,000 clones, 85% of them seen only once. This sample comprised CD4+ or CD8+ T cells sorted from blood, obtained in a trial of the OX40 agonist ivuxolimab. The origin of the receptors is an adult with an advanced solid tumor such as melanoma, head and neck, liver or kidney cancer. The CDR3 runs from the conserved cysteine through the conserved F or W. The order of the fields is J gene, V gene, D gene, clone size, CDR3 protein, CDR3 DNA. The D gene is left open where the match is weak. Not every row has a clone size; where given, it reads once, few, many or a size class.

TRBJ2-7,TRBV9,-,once,CASSGPNFEQYF,TGTGCCAGCAGCGGCCCAAACTTCGAGCAGTACTTC
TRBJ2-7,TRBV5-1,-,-,CASSLDGLASYEQYF,TGCGCCAGCAGCTTGGACGGTCTAGCTTCCTACGAGCAGTACTTC
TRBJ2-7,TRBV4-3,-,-,CASSQEGLGTGEQYF,TGCGCCAGCAGCCAAGAAGGGCTCGGGACGGGAGAGCAGTACTTC
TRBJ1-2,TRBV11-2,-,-,CASSLNKNYGYTF,TGTGCCAGCAGCTTGAACAAAAACTATGGCTACACCTTC
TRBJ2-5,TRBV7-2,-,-,CASSFPGAETQYF,TGTGCCAGCAGCTTCCCGGGTGCCGAGACCCAGTACTTC
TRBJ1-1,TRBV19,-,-,CASSIAGQPGTGDTEAFF,TGTGCCAGTAGTATAGCCGGACAACCTGGAACGGGGGACACTGAAGCTTTCTTT
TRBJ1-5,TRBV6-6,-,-,CAGSSGFNQPQHF,TGTGCCGGCAGTTCGGGATTTAATCAGCCCCAGCATTTT
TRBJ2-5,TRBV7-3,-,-,CASSLFVGRQETQYF,TGTGCCAGCAGCTTATTCGTGGGGAGACAAGAGACCCAGTACTTC
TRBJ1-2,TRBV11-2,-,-,CASSLGPGGYTF,TGTGCCAGCAGCTTAGGTCCGGGGGGCTACACCTTC
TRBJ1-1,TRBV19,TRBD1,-,CASSAGQGKGNTEAFF,TGTGCCAGTAGTGCCGGACAGGGAAAGGGGAACACTGAAGCTTTCTTT
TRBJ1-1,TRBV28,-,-,CASSLYRERAFF,TGTGCCAGCAGTCTCTACAGAGAGAGGGCTTTCTTT
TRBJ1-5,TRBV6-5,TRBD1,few,CASSHNRGHQPQHF,TGTGCCAGCAGCCACAACAGGGGGCATCAGCCCCAGCATTTT
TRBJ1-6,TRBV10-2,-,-,CASSDSSYNSPLHF,TGCGCCAGCAGTGACAGCTCCTATAATTCACCCCTCCACTTT
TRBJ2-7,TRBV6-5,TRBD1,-,CASRDRGPYEQYF,TGTGCCAGCAGAGACAGGGGCCCCTACGAGCAGTACTTC
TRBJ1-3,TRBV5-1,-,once,CASSSDRGNTIYF,TGCGCCAGCAGTTCCGACAGGGGAAACACCATATATTTT
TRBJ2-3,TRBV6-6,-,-,CASSYSRNGDTQYF,TGTGCCAGCAGTTACTCGCGGAATGGGGATACGCAGTATTTT
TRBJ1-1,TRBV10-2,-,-,CASSDRSGRTEAFF,TGCGCCAGCAGCGACAGGTCCGGGCGCACTGAAGCTTTCTTT
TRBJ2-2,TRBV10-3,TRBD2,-,CAISEWRGALSPRELFF,TGTGCCATCAGTGAGTGGCGGGGGGCCTTATCACCCCGGGAGCTGTTTTTT
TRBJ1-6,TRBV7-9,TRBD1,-,CASSLGNPRTGHLHF,TGTGCCAGCAGCTTAGGTAATCCTCGGACAGGGCACCTCCACTTT
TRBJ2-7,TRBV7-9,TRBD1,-,CASRHVDRGRGEQYF,TGTGCCAGCAGACACGTTGACAGGGGGCGGGGGGAGCAGTACTTC
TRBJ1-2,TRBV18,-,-,CASSHSEAGANYGYTF,TGTGCCAGCTCCCACAGCGAGGCAGGGGCGAACTATGGCTACACCTTC
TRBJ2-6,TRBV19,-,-,CASSVTGSSGANVLTF,TGTGCCAGTAGTGTAACAGGTAGCTCTGGGGCCAACGTCCTGACTTTC
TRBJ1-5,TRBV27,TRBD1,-,CASRLNRDSWQPQHF,TGTGCCAGCAGGCTAAACCGGGACAGTTGGCAGCCCCAGCATTTT
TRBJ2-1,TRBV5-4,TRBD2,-,CASSPKAFAGETSSYNEQFF,TGTGCCAGCAGCCCCAAGGCGTTCGCGGGGGAAACCAGCTCCTACAATGAGCAGTTCTTC
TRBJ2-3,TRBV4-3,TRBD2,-,CASSQVWASGGQYTQYF,TGCGCCAGCAGCCAAGTGTGGGCTAGCGGGGGTCAGTATACGCAGTATTTT
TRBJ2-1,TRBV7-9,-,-,CASSLRGPSSSYNEQFF,TGTGCCAGCAGCTTAAGGGGCCCATCCTCTTCGTACAATGAGCAGTTCTTC
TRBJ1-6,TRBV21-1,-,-,CASSKGRGRIINSPLHF,TGTGCCAGCAGCAAAGGCCGGGGGCGAATCATCAATTCACCCCTCCACTTT
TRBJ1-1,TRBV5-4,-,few,CASSFGQALEAFF,TGTGCCAGCAGCTTCGGGCAGGCCCTTGAAGCTTTCTTT
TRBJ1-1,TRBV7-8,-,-,CASSTSPDRKGAFF,TGTGCCAGCAGCACCTCTCCAGACAGGAAGGGTGCTTTCTTT